The entry below describes one TCR beta chain. Its antigen remains unidentified. Methods used by the authors: ImmunoSEQ only sent back junction sequences with no quality scores, so filtering was done differently. The table came from immunoSEQ multiplex PCR; TCRdb's copy has only in-frame clones and leaves some out. That table gives V, J and clone size, and the DNA gave D and trimming. Counted here are roughly 2 million clones, 95% occurring once; the ten biggest clones make up 0.13%. This sample is part of a study of shared clonotypes between healthy human individuals. The CDR3 has 18 residues. The J segment lost 4 bases and the V segment lost 1 base, leaving 11 bases of the junction unmatched. Germline V gene lookup returns CDR1 SGHTA and CDR2 FQGNSA. Study-level findings and limits: Shared clonotypes across all four donors exceeded non-shared ones in generation probability. Several donors had roughly 5% of their naive CD4 clonotypes in common. Sequencing depth was expected to influence donor clonotype sharing.

The V call is TRBV7-2, the J call TRBJ2-1; TRBD2 agrees at 9 bases. Sequenced: naive CD4+ T cells sorted from blood. As for subset: CD45RA+ positively selected. This TCR came from a man aged 18 to 29 in good health. CDR3 in DNA: TGTGCCAGCAGCTTAGAAATTGGAGCGCTAGCGGGATACAATGAGCAGTTCTTC. This translates into CASSLEIGALAGYNEQFF.